Sequencing of this T cell receptor beta chain was carried out in a study of regulatory T cells in long-lasting Graves disease. The time point was: newly diagnosed GD, antithyroid drugs for less than 3 months. There was RNA extracted from PBMCs, and the TCR library was made from it. CDR3 regions were amplified by Arm-PCR using iRepertoire HTBI primers to build TCR beta libraries. TCRdb ran MiXCR on the multiplex PCR reads and lists one entry per CDR3 protein. This table holds about 470,000 distinct CDR3 sequences, about 16% found once. The germline V gene encodes CDR1 LGHDT and CDR2 YNNKEL (reference sequence). This CDR3 region has 15 residues. The ends lost 3 bases at V and 2 bases at J; junction bases unmatched: 6. This clonotype came up many times. A further study also used this sample, focusing on T cells in Graves' hyperthyroidism and ophthalmopathy.

This rearrangement joins TRBV3-1 to TRBJ2-7; TRBD1 aligns across 8 bases. The TCR comes from a man aged 35 to 55 with Graves disease. The sequencing here drew on peripheral blood mononuclear cells (PBMCs), taken at new diagnosis, from a patient treated with antithyroid drugs. The CDR3 region has the DNA TGTGCCAGCAGCCAGTACGGGACAGGTACCTACGAGCAGTACTTC. It yields the protein CASSQYGTGTYEQYF.